This entry lists 19 T cell receptor beta chains sequenced from one sample in a study of T cells in Graves' hyperthyroidism and ophthalmopathy. Amplification yielded TCR beta CDR3 regions, with RNA transcripts as the source. In the first-round RT-PCR of the TCR CDR3, the HTBI primer set was used. TCRdb re-called the multiplex PCR reads with MiXCR, one entry per CDR3 protein. Among roughly 57,000 distinct CDR3 sequences listed, approximately 57% were seen once. Material: blood. Source of these receptors: a woman aged 55-69 years with Graves' ophthalmopathy.

About this clonotype itself: One junction end disagrees with the germline gene, perhaps due to a read error. This sequence joins TRBV4-3 and TRBJ2-6; D remains ambiguous. Per the germline V gene, CDR1 is LGHNA and CDR2 is YSLEER. This CDR3 spans 8 amino acids. The CDR3 sequence: CASSQDNF. CDR3 coding DNA: TGCGCCAGCAGCCAAGATAATTTC.

This clonotype has a single count. The rearrangement links TRBV12-3 or TRBV12-4 to TRBJ1-2; no definite D call. The CDR3 loop spans 12 amino acids. Trimming stripped 4 bases from V and 8 bases from J, with 11 bases between. In DNA, the CDR3 is TGTGCCAGCAGTTCTGGGTTTGGGGGCTACACCTTC. Translated: CASSSGFGGYTF.

This chain joins TRBV7-2 and TRBJ2-7; 8 bases agree with TRBD1. The CDR3 is made up of 12 amino acids. V gave up 2 bases and J gave up 9 bases; unmatched junction bases: 3. CDR1 and CDR2 from the germline V gene are SGHTA and FQGNSA. CDR3 amino acids: CASSLMGQAQYF. In nucleotides, the CDR3 is TGTGCCAGCAGCTTAATGGGACAGGCGCAGTACTTC.

Note on this clonotype: The CDR3 does not close with the conserved phenylalanine or tryptophan, likely indicating a read error. No DNA is shown, since the ends of the CDR3 on it are uncertain; the CDR3 is the one TCRdb lists. The chain joins TRBV7-9 to TRBJ2-7; the table's D call, TRBD2, was not checked against the DNA. The CDR3 length equals 15 residues, ends included. Germline-derived CDR1 and CDR2 are SEHNR and FQNEAQ (reference sequence). The CDR3 is CASSLWGVPSYEQHL.

The chain employs TRBV19 and TRBJ1-5; no firm D call. Looked up from germline, CDR1 is LNHDA and CDR2 is SQIVND (reference sequence). The ends were cut back, 7 bases at V and 2 bases at J, with 12 bases in the middle. The CDR3 loop spans 14 amino acids. Here the CDR3 DNA reads TGTGCCAGTAAGGGCCAGGAGGGCAATCAGCCCCAGCATTTT. Its translation is CASKGQEGNQPQHF.

For this clonotype: The junction differs from germline at one of its ends, possibly a read error. J is TRBJ1-2 and V is TRBV11-2; a possible D gene is TRBD1 (6 bases). This CDR3 region has 18 residues. Germline CDR1 SGHAT, CDR2 FQNNGV. The CDR3 here is CASSQDWDTNTINYGYIF. The CDR3 DNA reads as TGTGCCAGCAGCCAAGACTGGGACACAAATACTATTAACTATGGCTACATCTTC.

The chain joins TRBV6-4 to TRBJ1-5, with 8 nucleotides matching TRBD1. The CDR3 length is 13 residues. With V trimmed by 6 bases and J by 7 bases, 5 bases remained unmatched. Per germline, CDR1 MRHNA and CDR2 SNTAGT. The CDR3, as DNA: TGTGCCAGCAGCCGGACAGGGAAACAGCCCCAGCATTTT. Translated, it gives CASSRTGKQPQHF.

This clonotype was observed at least ten times. The rearrangement links TRBV20-1 to TRBJ2-5; TRBD2 matches 8 bases. In germline, CDR1 is DFQATT, CDR2 SNEGSKA (reference sequence). V was clipped by 0 bases and J by 2 bases; unmatched bases: 5. The CDR3 contains 15 residues. CDR3 coding DNA: TGCAGTGCTAGAGATGCGCGGGGGGTTCAAGAGACCCAGTACTTC. Its protein is CSARDARGVQETQYF.

This clonotype was observed a handful of times. The chain is built from TRBV7-9 and TRBJ1-1; D may be TRBD1 (6 bases). The CDR3 extends over 13 amino acids. CDR1 SEHNR and CDR2 FQNEAQ come from the germline V gene (reference sequence). With 4 bases removed from V and 6 bases from J, the gap between germline ends came to 12 bases. The CDR3 region is CASSWGQRAEAFF. In DNA, the CDR3 is TGTGCCAGCAGCTGGGGACAAAGGGCTGAAGCTTTCTTT.

This clonotype was counted ten times or more. The V and J genes are TRBV12-3 or TRBV12-4 and TRBJ1-2, with 9 positions matching TRBD1. The CDR3 contains 14 residues. J gave up 6 bases and V 5 bases, and 7 bases lay outside the gene matches. CDR3 amino acids: CASSAGQGTHGYTF. The CDR3 nucleotides are TGTGCCAGCAGTGCGGGACAGGGCACCCATGGCTACACCTTC.

V is TRBV28 and J is TRBJ1-2; tentatively, D is TRBD1 (5 bases). Germline V gene sequence: CDR1 MDHEN, CDR2 SYDVKM. V was shortened by 3 bases and J by 4 bases, with 9 bases between the two germline ends. CDR3 length equals 13 residues. CDR3 bases: TGTGCCAGCAGTTTCAGGGTCTCCTATGGCTACACCTTC. Translation: CASSFRVSYGYTF.

The J gene is TRBJ1-2, the V gene TRBV19; D possibly corresponds to TRBD1 (6 bases). The CDR3 extends over 16 amino acids. From germline, CDR1 is LNHDA and CDR2 SQIVND (reference sequence). Trimming removed 5 bases at V and 5 bases at J, with 21 bases between. CDR3 sequence (DNA): TGTGCCAGTAGTGTACAGGGACCTGGGGGACTATATGGCTACACCTTC. Its protein is CASSVQGPGGLYGYTF.

On this clonotype: Compared with germline, one end of the junction differs, possibly owing to a read error. The chain employs TRBV12-3 or TRBV12-4 and TRBJ1-4, with D uncertain. CDR3 length: 12 residues. The CDR3 DNA reads TGTGCCTGCAGTTTGGGGTTTCAAAGACTGTTTTTT. This sequence encodes CACSLGFQRLFF.

The chain combines TRBV20-1 with TRBJ2-1, with 13 nucleotides matching TRBD2. Germline V gene sequence: CDR1 DFQATT, CDR2 SNEGSKA (reference sequence). The CDR3 is 17 residues long. Trimming removed 4 bases from V and 2 bases from J; junction bases left unmatched: 8. CDR3: CSAKAGTSGITYNEQFF. The CDR3 nucleotides read TGCAGTGCTAAGGCCGGGACTAGCGGGATTACCTACAATGAGCAGTTCTTC.

This clonotype was counted ten times or more. The chain carries TRBV6-5 and TRBJ2-7; 9 nucleotides line up with TRBD2. The CDR3 has 15 amino acids. Losses at the gene ends were 0 bases for V and 3 bases for J; bases not matched to a gene: 3. Germline assignment: CDR1 MNHEY and CDR2 SVGAGI. Here the CDR3 reads CASSYSSGSIYEQYF. The CDR3 DNA reads as TGTGCCAGCAGTTACTCTAGCGGGAGTATCTACGAGCAGTACTTC.

The chain is built from TRBV7-9 and TRBJ1-4; 7 nucleotides align to TRBD1. The CDR3 contains 14 residues. The J segment lost 6 bases and the V segment lost 5 bases, leaving 6 bases of the junction unmatched. The germline V gene encodes CDR1 SEHNR and CDR2 FQNEAQ (reference sequence). The CDR3 DNA sequence: TGTGCCAGCAGCCCAAGCGGGACAGATGAAAAACTGTTTTTT. Residues: CASSPSGTDEKLFF.

The table lists this clonotype with many counts. The rearrangement uses TRBV6-4 and TRBJ2-2, with D tentatively TRBD1 or TRBD2 (5 bases each). Germline V gene lookup returns CDR1 MRHNA and CDR2 SNTAGT. The germline V and J ends were trimmed by 6 bases and 3 bases, with 11 bases remaining between them. The CDR3 contains 14 residues. The CDR3 DNA is TGTGCCAGCAGCCGATTGGGGGACACCGGGGAGCTGTTTTTT. It specifies CASSRLGDTGELFF.

In its sample, this clonotype was seen many times. The rearrangement links TRBV19 to TRBJ1-4; no firm D call. The CDR3 extends over 14 amino acids. CDR1 is LNHDA, CDR2 SQIVND, per germline (reference sequence). With 6 bases removed from V and 1 base from J, the gap between germline ends came to 9 bases. The CDR3 is CASRSGRTNEKLFF. The CDR3 bases are TGTGCCAGTAGATCGGGAAGAACTAATGAAAAACTGTTTTTT.

The V and J genes are TRBV5-1 and TRBJ2-1; a possible D gene is TRBD1 (7 bases). With 0 bases removed from V and 6 bases from J, the gap between germline ends came to 16 bases. CDR1 is SGHRS, CDR2 YFSETQ, per germline. There are 16 residues in the CDR3. CDR3 sequence reads: CASSLAPGGGCNEQFF. The CDR3 DNA reads as TGCGCCAGCAGCTTGGCGCCAGGGGGAGGTTGCAATGAGCAGTTCTTC.